This T cell receptor (beta chain) was profiled in a study of shared clonotypes between healthy human individuals. General study findings and limits: Only blood underwent sampling, and tissue repertoires likely differ. Generation of non-shared clonotypes was less probable than generation of clonotypes shared by all four donors.

Terminally differentiated effector memory CD45RA+ cells were excluded by CCR7 positive selection of CD45RO-negative cells. Regarding this clone: The antigen remains unidentified.

Sorted-subset replicate PCR reactions were performed with approximately 0.2 ug DNA, corresponding to tens of thousands of T cell genomes. The data were produced by immunoSEQ multiplex PCR, yet TCRdb's version contains in-frame clones alone and is incomplete. The sample contains some 2 million clones, about 95% of which appear only once. This CDR3 has 17 residues. V lost 0 bases and J lost 0, with 9 bases in between. Germline CDR1 reads SGHTA; CDR2 reads FQGNSA. The TCR sequence derives from a man between 18 and 29 years old in good health. The chain couples TRBV7-2 to TRBJ1-6; no reliable D call. Specimen: naive CD8+ T cells sorted from blood. The CDR3 sequence: CASSLAVTYSYNSPLHF. Here the CDR3 DNA reads TGTGCCAGCAGCTTAGCGGTCACTTACTCCTATAATTCACCCCTCCACTTT. Drawing the rest from reference TRBV7-2 and TRBJ1-6, the complete variable domain is GAGVSQSPSNKVTEKGKDVELRCDPISGHTALYWYRQSLGQGLEFLIYFQGNSAPDKSGLPSDRFSAERTGGSVSTLTIQRTQQEDSAVYLCASSLAVTYSYNSPLHFGNGTRLTVT.